This TCR beta chain was identified during a study of T cell responses to AZD1222 COVID-19 vaccine. Study-level points and caveats: The CD4 TCRs associated with vaccination extended across spike and predominated at 160-218 and 743-854. Only after the peak T cell response were repertoires sampled.

V gave up 4 bases and J gave up 0 bases, with 2 bases separating them. Germline assignment: CDR1 SGHDT and CDR2 YYEEEE. CDR3 length: 13 amino acids. Of note for this clone: Its antigen is unknown.

Clones were sequenced by immunoSEQ multiplex PCR, and TCRdb holds only the in-frame ones, with some missing. The sample includes about 100,000 clones, under 95% of them seen just once. The sample here was peripheral blood, taken 28 days after the second AZD1222 dose. The chain uses TRBV5-6 and TRBJ2-6; no definite D call. The receptor's source is an adult who received the AZD1222 COVID-19 vaccine. The CDR3 region is CASSTSGANVLTF. The CDR3 bases are TGTGCCAGCAGCACCTCTGGGGCCAACGTCCTGACTTTC.